This record concerns one T cell receptor beta chain sequence. The sample is drawn from a study of blood T cell repertoires in COVID-19. Overall study: PBMCs, B-cell-depleted T cells, or T cells were the source of the cDNA or gDNA that made up the material.

Profiled with immunoSEQ multiplex PCR; TCRdb holds only in-frame clones, not every one. Seen here are 150,000 to 200,000 clones, 80% to 85% observed once, and the top ten hold over 2.5%. V lost 3 bases and J 1 base, leaving 10 bases between the germline ends. The CDR3 runs 15 residues. Germline V gives CDR1 ENHRY, CDR2 SYGVKD. The rearrangement links TRBV10-3 to TRBJ2-1; weak D call: TRBD2 (5 bases). The sequence was obtained from a human donor with acute or convalescent COVID-19. The donor label of this sample is uncertain. The sequenced sample was peripheral blood. As DNA, the CDR3 is TGTGCCATCAGTGACGGGGTTGCTTCCTACAATGAGCAGTTCTTC. Amino acid sequence: CAISDGVASYNEQFF.